The rows below give T cell receptor beta chains drawn from one sample of a study of Ad26.COV2.S vaccination and SARS-CoV-2 variants. TCRdb's copy holds only in-frame clones and misses some; the assay was immunoSEQ multiplex PCR. The sample shows around 500,000 clones, about nine tenths of them seen only once. The source was peripheral blood, collected in a trial of Ad26.COV2.S vaccine versus placebo. These TCRs come from a person between 18 and 65 years old who received the Ad26.COV2.S COVID-19 vaccine or a placebo. CDR3s include the opening cysteine and the closing phenylalanine or tryptophan. The D gene is left open where the match is weak. Size values are once, few and many counts, or a class for expanded clones, and some rows have none.

V gene	J gene	D gene	clone size	CDR3 protein	CDR3 DNA
TRBV28	TRBJ2-6	.	once	CASSLGGVPGANVLTF	TGTGCCAGCAGTTTAGGGGGCGTCCCTGGGGCCAACGTCCTGACTTTC
TRBV28	TRBJ2-1	.	.	CASSSRAGEYNEQFF	TGTGCCAGCAGTTCCCGAGCCGGGGAGTACAATGAGCAGTTCTTC
TRBV5-8	TRBJ1-5	.	.	CASSRRSGDNQPQHF	TGTGCCAGCAGCCGACGGTCTGGGGACAATCAGCCCCAGCATTTT
TRBV6-5	TRBJ1-1	TRBD1	.	CASRQNRGINTEAFF	TGTGCCAGCAGACAAAACAGGGGGATCAACACTGAAGCTTTCTTT
TRBV7-2	TRBJ1-2	.	few	CASSSDGNYGYTF	TGTGCCAGCAGCTCCGACGGAAACTATGGCTACACCTTC
TRBV6-6	TRBJ1-2	.	.	CASSPPGADPPTNYGYTF	TGTGCCAGCAGTCCCCCAGGGGCCGACCCCCCTACTAACTATGGCTACACCTTC
TRBV7-2	TRBJ2-7	.	.	CASSLREDRAQYF	TGTGCCAGCAGCTTAAGGGAGGATAGGGCACAGTACTTC
TRBV6-2/TRBV6-3	TRBJ1-1	.	.	CASSYLRGSTEAFF	TGTGCCAGCAGTTACTTGCGGGGGAGTACTGAAGCTTTCTTT
TRBV12-3/TRBV12-4	TRBJ2-1	.	.	CASTGAPYNEQFF	TGTGCCAGCACCGGAGCGCCGTACAATGAGCAGTTCTTC
TRBV6-5	TRBJ2-2	.	.	CAAERGGTTGELFF	TGTGCCGCAGAGAGGGGGGGGACTACCGGGGAGCTGTTTTTT
TRBV10-3	TRBJ1-1	TRBD1	.	CAIRGQGRTTEAFF	TGTGCCATCAGGGGACAGGGGAGGACCACTGAAGCTTTCTTT
TRBV28	TRBJ1-6	TRBD1	.	CASSYDREDNSPLHF	TGTGCCAGCAGTTATGACAGGGAGGATAATTCACCCCTCCACTTT
TRBV2	TRBJ2-7	TRBD2	.	CASSEVVAGVEQYF	TGTGCCAGCAGTGAAGTGGTAGCGGGAGTCGAGCAGTACTTC
TRBV9	TRBJ2-2	.	.	CASSVRGDQNTGELFF	TGTGCCAGCAGCGTAAGAGGGGATCAGAACACCGGGGAGCTGTTTTTT
TRBV4-1	TRBJ1-2	.	.	CASGPDISAYGYTF	TGCGCCAGCGGTCCGGACATCTCGGCCTATGGCTACACCTTC
TRBV12-3/TRBV12-4	TRBJ1-3	.	.	CASSFYSGNTIYF	TGTGCCAGCAGTTTCTACTCTGGAAACACCATATATTTT
TRBV5-4	TRBJ2-3	TRBD2	once	CASSLYRLAGGPHTQYF	TGTGCCAGCAGCTTGTACAGACTAGCGGGAGGGCCACATACGCAGTATTTT
TRBV29-1	TRBJ1-2	.	.	CSVEIDKPYGYTF	TGCAGCGTTGAGATTGACAAACCCTATGGCTACACCTTC
TRBV7-8	TRBJ2-2	.	.	CASSSRTPPLMDTGELFF	TGTGCCAGCAGCTCAAGGACACCGCCCCTGATGGACACCGGGGAGCTGTTTTTT
TRBV4-1	TRBJ1-3	.	.	CASSQDTATNSGNTIYF	TGCGCCAGCAGCCAAGATACGGCAACTAACTCTGGAAACACCATATATTTT
TRBV5-5	TRBJ1-2	.	.	CASSLDSGLYGYTF	TGTGCCAGCAGCTTGGACTCAGGGCTCTATGGCTACACCTTC
TRBV7-9	TRBJ1-4	TRBD1	.	CASSLNGTGLLNEKLFF	TGTGCCAGCAGCTTAAACGGGACAGGGCTTCTTAATGAAAAACTGTTTTTT
TRBV30	TRBJ2-7	TRBD2	few	CAWSRLAGREQYF	TGTGCCTGGAGTCGGCTAGCGGGACGCGAGCAGTACTTC
TRBV28	TRBJ2-7	TRBD1	.	CAASGQGAYEQYF	TGTGCCGCCTCGGGACAGGGGGCCTACGAGCAGTACTTC
TRBV5-5	TRBJ1-6	.	.	CASSLHQGGSPLHF	TGTGCCAGCAGCTTGCATCAAGGCGGTTCACCCCTCCACTTT
TRBV23-1	TRBJ1-5	TRBD1	.	CASSQDGQGARQPQHF	TGCGCCAGCAGTCAGGACGGACAGGGGGCAAGACAGCCCCAGCATTTT
TRBV5-4	TRBJ1-3	.	.	CASSLGGHTRRGNTIYF	TGTGCCAGCAGCTTGGGGGGTCACACTCGGCGGGGAAACACCATATATTTT
TRBV11-2	TRBJ1-2	TRBD1	.	CASSLGQGGNYGYTF	TGTGCCAGCAGCTTAGGACAGGGGGGTAACTATGGCTACACCTTC
TRBV28	TRBJ1-1	TRBD1	.	CASRGTASSAFF	TGTGCCAGCAGGGGGACAGCGTCGTCAGCTTTCTTT